This paragraph covers one TCR beta chain sequence. A junction boundary mismatches the germline segment, possibly from a read error. Other DNA sequences from this sample encode an identical CDR3 as well. The CDR3 has 15 residues. Germline CDR1 LGHNT, CDR2 FRNRAP. PCR involved 60 Vbeta and 13 Jbeta primers. Sequencing was performed with immunoSEQ multiplex PCR; in TCRdb, only in-frame clones are kept and a portion is missing. The table has just over 150,000 clones, around four fifths seen once; the top ten hold around 2.1%. This entry comes from a study of cytomegalovirus exposure and HLA in healthy donors.

The chain uses TRBV12-5 and TRBJ1-1, with TRBD1 matching over 10 bases. The sequence derives from a female donor in good health and CMV-seronegative. Sample: PBMCs. As DNA, the CDR3 is TGCGCTAGTGGTTGCCGGGACAGGGGATACACTGAAGCTTTCTTT. This codes for CASGCRDRGYTEAFF. The full variable domain, rest sourced from reference TRBV12-5 and TRBJ1-1, is DARVTQTPRHKVTEMGQEVTMRCQPILGHNTVFWYRQTMMQGLELLAYFRNRAPLDDSGMPKDRFSAEMPDATLATLKIQPSEPRDSAVYFCASGCRDRGYTEAFFGQGTRLTVV.